Below, one TCR beta chain is given with its context. Other nucleotide sequences from this sample produce the same CDR3. In the original workflow: How many nucleated cells were present was estimated from reference gene primer amplification. Sequencing used immunoSEQ multiplex PCR; TCRdb keeps in-frame clones, though not all of them. V and J calls and clone size follow that table, whereas D and trimming were derived from the DNA. This table has fewer than 150,000 clones, around 90% appearing once. Trimming removed 4 bases at V and 2 bases at J, with 4 bases between. CDR1 and CDR2 (germline): LNHDA, SQIVND (reference sequence). The CDR3 contains 12 residues. The data were obtained in a study of blood T cell repertoires in COVID-19. Study-level background: There were acute and convalescent COVID-19 samples, and they came from the United States, Italy and Spain. Sources were T cells, B-cell-depleted T cells, or PBMCs; the material itself was cDNA or gDNA.

The clonotype was recovered from a human donor in a cohort sampled during active COVID-19. The chain couples TRBV19 to TRBJ2-3; unclear D gene. Input material: peripheral blood. CDR3 in DNA: TGTGCCAGTAGTACCTCCACAGATACGCAGTATTTT. Translation: CASSTSTDTQYF.